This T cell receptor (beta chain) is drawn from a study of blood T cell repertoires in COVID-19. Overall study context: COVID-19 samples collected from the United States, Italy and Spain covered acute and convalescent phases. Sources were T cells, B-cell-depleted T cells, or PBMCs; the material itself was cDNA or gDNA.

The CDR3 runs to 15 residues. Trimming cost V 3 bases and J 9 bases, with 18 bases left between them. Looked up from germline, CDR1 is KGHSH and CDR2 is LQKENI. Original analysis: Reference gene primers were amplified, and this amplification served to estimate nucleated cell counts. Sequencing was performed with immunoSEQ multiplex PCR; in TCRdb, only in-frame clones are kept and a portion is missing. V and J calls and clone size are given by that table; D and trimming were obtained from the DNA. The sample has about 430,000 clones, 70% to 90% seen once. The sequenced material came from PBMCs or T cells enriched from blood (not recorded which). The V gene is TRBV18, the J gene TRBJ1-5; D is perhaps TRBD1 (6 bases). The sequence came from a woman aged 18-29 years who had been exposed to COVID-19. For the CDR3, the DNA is TGTGCCAGCTCACCCCAGGACAGCTTCTTGGTGCCCCAGCATTTT. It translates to CASSPQDSFLVPQHF.